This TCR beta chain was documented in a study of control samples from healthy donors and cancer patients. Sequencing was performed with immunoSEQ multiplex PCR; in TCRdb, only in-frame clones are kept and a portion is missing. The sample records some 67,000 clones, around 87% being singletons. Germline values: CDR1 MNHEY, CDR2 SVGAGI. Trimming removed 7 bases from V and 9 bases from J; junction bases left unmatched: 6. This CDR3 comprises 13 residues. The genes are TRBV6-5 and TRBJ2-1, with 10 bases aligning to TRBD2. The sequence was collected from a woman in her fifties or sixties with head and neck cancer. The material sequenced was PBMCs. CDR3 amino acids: CASKASGGAEQFF. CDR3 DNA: TGTGCCAGCAAAGCTAGCGGGGGCGCTGAGCAGTTCTTC.